Included here is one T cell receptor (beta chain) sequence, with context. The Seattle site enrolled patients during active infection and followed them longitudinally. This specimen comes from a study of blood T cell repertoires in COVID-19. J gave up 9 bases and V 5 bases, and 16 bases lay outside the gene matches. The CDR3 has 18 amino acids. Looked up from germline, CDR1 is SGHTA and CDR2 is FQGNSA. The assay was immunoSEQ multiplex PCR, and TCRdb's table has in-frame clones only and misses some. The sample gives more than 85,000 clones, just over 85% of which show up once; 2.1% is in the top ten. The chain combines TRBV7-2 with TRBJ2-1; TRBD2 agrees at 13 bases. The sequenced sample was peripheral blood. The TCR originated in a man aged 45 to 65 with COVID-19, enrolled during active disease. This CDR3 reads CASSLRTSGGLVRGEQFF. The CDR3 bases are TGTGCCAGCAGCCTTAGGACTAGCGGGGGCCTAGTACGGGGTGAGCAGTTCTTC.